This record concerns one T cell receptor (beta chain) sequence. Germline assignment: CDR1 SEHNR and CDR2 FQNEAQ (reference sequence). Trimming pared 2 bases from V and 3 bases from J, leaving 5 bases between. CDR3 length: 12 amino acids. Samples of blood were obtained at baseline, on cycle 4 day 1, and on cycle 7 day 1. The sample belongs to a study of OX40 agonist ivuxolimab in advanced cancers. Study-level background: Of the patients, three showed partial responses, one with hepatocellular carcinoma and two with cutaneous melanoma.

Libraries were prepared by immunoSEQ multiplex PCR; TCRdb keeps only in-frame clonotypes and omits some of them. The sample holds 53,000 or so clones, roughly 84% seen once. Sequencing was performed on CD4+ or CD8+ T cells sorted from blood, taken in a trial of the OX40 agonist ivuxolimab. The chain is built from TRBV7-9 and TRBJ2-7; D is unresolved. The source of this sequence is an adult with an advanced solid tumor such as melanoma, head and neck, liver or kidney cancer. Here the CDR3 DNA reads TGTGCCAGCAGCTTATCCAGCTACGAGCAGTACTTC. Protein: CASSLSSYEQYF.